These 23 T cell receptor beta chains originate from one sample sequenced in a study of graft-versus-host responses after intestinal transplantation. Libraries were prepared by immunoSEQ multiplex PCR; TCRdb keeps only in-frame clonotypes and omits some of them. Of 50,000 or so clones detected, just under 95% appear once; the ten largest clones hold roughly 6%. The input for sequencing was PBMCs, taken 750 to 800 days after a first intestinal transplant, on the day of a second. Receptor source: a human patient who received an intestinal transplant, so some T cells may come from the graft donor.

V usage is TRBV6-1 and J usage is TRBJ2-7; D possibly corresponds to TRBD1 (6 bases). With 5 bases removed from V and 2 bases from J, the gap between germline ends came to 10 bases. The CDR3 spans 13 residues. The germline V gene encodes CDR1 MNHNS and CDR2 SASEGT. The CDR3 DNA sequence: TGTGCCAGCAGTTGGTCAGGGGCCTACGAGCAGTACTTC. This encodes CASSWSGAYEQYF.

This sequence joins TRBV29-1 and TRBJ2-7; D gene ambiguous. The CDR3 loop spans 11 amino acids. The germline CDR1 and CDR2 sequences are SQVTM and ANQGSEA. Trimming removed 5 bases from V and 6 bases from J, with 11 bases in between. CDR3 DNA: TGCAGCGTTCAAGGTGGGCCCGAGCAGTACTTC. It yields the protein CSVQGGPEQYF.

This clone was recorded a few times. The chain employs TRBV5-1 and TRBJ2-1; 7 bases are shared with TRBD2. The V segment lost 2 bases and the J segment 4 bases; nucleotides outside the gene matches: 6. The CDR3 length is 15 residues. Germline V gene sequence: CDR1 SGHRS, CDR2 YFSETQ. The CDR3 loop reads CASSLAGSTYNEQFF. CDR3 DNA sequence: TGCGCCAGCAGCTTAGCGGGGTCAACTTACAATGAGCAGTTCTTC. Complete variable domain (other parts from reference TRBV5-1 and TRBJ2-1): KAGVTQTPRYLIKTRGQQVTLSCSPISGHRSVSWYQQTPGQGLQFLFEYFSETQRNKGNFPGRFSGRQFSNSRSEMNVSTLELGDSALYLCASSLAGSTYNEQFFGPGTRLTVL.

V gene TRBV5-1 combines with J gene TRBJ2-3; 7 bases map to TRBD2. There are 14 residues in the CDR3. J gave up 4 bases and V 0 bases, and 2 bases lay outside the gene matches. The germline CDR1 and CDR2 sequences are SGHRS and YFSETQ. CDR3 sequence (DNA): TGCGCCAGCAGCTTGGCCAGCGGGGCAGATACGCAGTATTTT. This translates into CASSLASGADTQYF.

J is TRBJ2-2 and V is TRBV27; D is undetermined. V lost 7 bases and J lost 0, with 12 bases in between. This CDR3 is built from 15 residues. The V gene's germline CDR1 is MNHEY and CDR2 SMNVEV (reference sequence). DNA for the CDR3: TGTGCCAGCACGGCGGACCATCCGAACACCGGGGAGCTGTTTTTT. Encoded protein: CASTADHPNTGELFF.

The chain joins TRBV27 to TRBJ2-5, with TRBD1 as a possible D gene (6 bases). Germline CDR1 and CDR2: MNHEY and SMNVEV (reference sequence). Deletions cut 5 bases from V and 5 bases from J, with 15 bases between. CDR3 length: 14 residues. CDR3 sequence reads: CASSAEGGWETQYF. The CDR3 nucleotides are TGTGCCAGCAGTGCCGAAGGGGGATGGGAGACCCAGTACTTC.

The V call is TRBV10-1, the J call TRBJ2-4, with TRBD2 matching 7 bases. J was trimmed by 5 bases and V by 5 bases; bases with no gene match: 6. The CDR3 extends over 14 amino acids. CDR1 is WNHNN and CDR2 is SYGVQD in the germline V gene (reference sequence). The DNA of the CDR3 is TGCGCCAGCAGTCCCAGCGGGACCCAAAACATTCAGTACTTC. This translates into CASSPSGTQNIQYF.

This clone appeared once. The J gene is TRBJ1-6, the V gene TRBV6-4, with TRBD1 identical over 11 bases. This CDR3 is 16 amino acids long. With 5 bases clipped from V and 10 bases from J, the junction kept 10 bases outside the gene matches. CDR1 MRHNA and CDR2 SNTAGT come from the germline V gene. As DNA, the CDR3 is TGTGCCAGCAGTCCTTCCGGGACAGGGGGTGGGTCACCCCTCCACTTT. The encoded protein is CASSPSGTGGGSPLHF.

V gene TRBV4-1 combines with J gene TRBJ2-7, with 10 bases identical to TRBD1. Germline CDR1 and CDR2: MGHRA and YSYEKL. CDR3 length equals 16 residues. Losses at the gene ends were 1 base for V and 3 bases for J; bases not matched to a gene: 6. CDR3 nucleotide sequence: TGCGCCAGCAGCCAAGGGCCGGGACAGGGGAACTACGAGCAGTACTTC. The encoded protein is CASSQGPGQGNYEQYF.

This clone has just one count. The chain uses TRBV19 and TRBJ2-1; TRBD1 aligns across 9 bases. CDR1 and CDR2 (germline): LNHDA, SQIVND (reference sequence). The V segment lost 5 bases and the J segment 8 bases; nucleotides outside the gene matches: 7. The CDR3 runs to 14 residues. The CDR3 reads CASSVTGGAYEQFF. The DNA of the CDR3 is TGTGCCAGTAGTGTTACAGGGGGCGCGTATGAGCAGTTCTTC.

V usage is TRBV18 and J usage is TRBJ2-2; 10 bases fit TRBD1. Trimming cost V 3 bases and J 6 bases; bases outside gene matches: 4. Germline assignment: CDR1 KGHSH and CDR2 LQKENI. There are 15 residues in the CDR3. DNA of the CDR3: TGTGCCAGCTCACCTGACAGGGGGCGCGCCGGGGAGCTGTTTTTT. Amino acid sequence: CASSPDRGRAGELFF.

This chain joins TRBV9 and TRBJ2-2, with D maybe TRBD1 (6 bases). The CDR3 totals 16 residues. V was cut by 0 bases and J by 3 bases, with 12 bases left in between. Germline CDR1 reads SGDLS; CDR2 reads YYNGEE. The CDR3 nucleotides read TGTGCCAGCAGCGTAGAGGACAGACCCTACACCGGGGAGCTGTTTTTT. As protein: CASSVEDRPYTGELFF.

This chain links TRBV7-9 with TRBJ1-1, with unresolved D. The CDR3 runs to 13 residues. Between the trimmed V and J ends, which lost 0 bases and 11 bases, there was a span of 13 bases. CDR1 SEHNR and CDR2 FQNEAQ come from the germline V gene (reference sequence). The CDR3 DNA sequence: TGTGCCAGCAGCTTAGCCTTTGGAGAGCTCGCTTTCTTT. Its translation is CASSLAFGELAFF. The full variable domain, in which reference TRBV7-9 and TRBJ1-1 provide the parts outside the CDR3, is DTGVSQNPRHKITKRGQNVTFRCDPISEHNRLYWYRQTLGQGPEFLTYFQNEAQLEKSRLLSDRFSAERPKGSFSTLEIQRTEQGDSAMYLCASSLAFGELAFFGQGTRLTVV.

This clone occurred once. V usage is TRBV29-1 and J usage is TRBJ2-1, with D tentatively TRBD1 (5 bases). CDR1 is SQVTM, CDR2 ANQGSEA, per germline. V lost 4 bases to trimming and J lost 6 bases, with 16 bases between them. This CDR3 has 14 amino acids. The CDR3: CSVGVLGPSNEQFF. CDR3 DNA: TGCAGCGTTGGGGTGCTGGGGCCCTCCAATGAGCAGTTCTTC.

The chain combines TRBV27 with TRBJ2-7, with 11 bases matching TRBD2. Trimming at V came to 5 bases and at J to 2 bases, leaving 5 bases not matched to a gene. The germline gives CDR1 MNHEY, CDR2 SMNVEV (reference sequence). The CDR3 consists of 15 residues. CDR3 nucleotide sequence: TGTGCCAGCAGTCCGGAGGGACTAGCGGCCTACGAGCAGTACTTC. The encoded protein is CASSPEGLAAYEQYF.

This chain joins TRBV30 and TRBJ2-7, with 16 positions matching TRBD2. J gave up 0 bases and V 1 base, and 15 bases lay outside the gene matches. Germline CDR1 reads GTSNPN; CDR2 reads SVGIG (reference sequence). The CDR3 is made up of 21 amino acids. DNA of the CDR3: TGTGCCTGGAGTGACCAGCAAGGGACTAGCGGGAGGGAAAACTACTCCTACGAGCAGTACTTC. Protein product: CAWSDQQGTSGRENYSYEQYF.

Concerning this clone itself: Other DNA sequences in this specimen translate into the identical CDR3. The gene calls are TRBV11-2 and TRBJ2-3; TRBD2 agrees at 16 bases. There are 16 residues in the CDR3. V shed 5 bases and J 3 bases; nucleotides not matched to a gene: 2. Per germline, CDR1 SGHAT and CDR2 FQNNGV. This CDR3 is CASSTGLAGGTDTQYF. The CDR3 region has the DNA TGTGCCAGCAGCACGGGACTAGCGGGAGGGACAGATACGCAGTATTTT.

This chain links TRBV7-3 with TRBJ1-4, with D possibly matching TRBD1 (5 bases). Trimming cost V 5 bases and J 3 bases, with 13 bases left between them. Germline assignment: CDR1 SGHTA and CDR2 FQGTGA. The CDR3 consists of 15 residues. The CDR3, as DNA: TGTGCCAGCAGCCCCCTTGGGGGAGCTAATGAAAAACTGTTTTTT. Protein: CASSPLGGANEKLFF.

J is TRBJ2-3 and V is TRBV29-1, with D perhaps being TRBD1 or TRBD2 (5 bases each). This CDR3 contains 16 residues. V lost 5 bases to trimming and J lost 0 bases, with 18 bases between them. The germline CDR1 and CDR2 sequences are SQVTM and ANQGSEA. Here the CDR3 DNA reads TGCAGCGTTCCACTCCCCGGGACCTTGAGCACAGATACGCAGTATTTT. Protein: CSVPLPGTLSTDTQYF.

The rearrangement links TRBV7-8 to TRBJ1-5; D may be TRBD1 (5 bases). CDR1 is SGHVS, CDR2 FQNEAQ, per germline. This CDR3 has 15 residues. V dropped 0 bases and J dropped 2 bases, with 8 bases sitting between them. The CDR3 nucleotides are TGTGCCAGCAGCTTAGCCAGGGTGGGCAATCAGCCCCAGCATTTT. Its protein product is CASSLARVGNQPQHF.

The rearrangement links TRBV5-6 to TRBJ2-5, with TRBD1 identical over 10 bases. The V gene's germline CDR1 is SGHDT and CDR2 YYEEEE. Trimming removed 5 bases from V and 2 bases from J; junction bases left unmatched: 12. The CDR3 length is 17 residues. The CDR3 bases are TGTGCCAGCAGTCGTACCGGAGACAGGGGGCAACAAGAGACCCAGTACTTC. Its protein is CASSRTGDRGQQETQYF.

The J gene is TRBJ2-1, the V gene TRBV10-3, with 9 nucleotides matching TRBD2. The CDR3 loop spans 20 amino acids. V trimming: 8 bases; J trimming: 0 bases; junction bases outside the gene matches: 20. The germline V gene encodes CDR1 ENHRY and CDR2 SYGVKD. The CDR3 is CAIEGGRDHTSRSSYNEQFF. The DNA for the CDR3 is TGTGCCATCGAGGGCGGGAGGGACCATACTTCTAGGAGCTCCTACAATGAGCAGTTCTTC.

CDR3 amino acids: CAWSPRGSTEAFF. The CDR3 DNA reads TGTGCCTGGAGTCCCAGGGGGAGCACTGAAGCTTTCTTT. The genes are TRBV30 and TRBJ1-1; 7 bases fit TRBD1. The CDR3 totals 13 residues. After removal of 2 bases from V and 4 bases from J, the junction contained 4 bases not matched to a gene. From germline, CDR1 is GTSNPN and CDR2 SVGIG (reference sequence).